One sample yielded the 21 T cell receptor beta chains listed below, sequenced in a study of T cells in Graves' hyperthyroidism and ophthalmopathy. It was RNA transcripts that yielded the amplified TCR beta CDR3 regions. TCR CDR3 underwent first-round RT-PCR with the HTBI primer set. TCRdb itself ran the multiplex PCR reads through MiXCR, one entry per CDR3 protein. The sample includes approximately 430,000 distinct CDR3 sequences, 15% to 18% of them seen just once. Sequencing was performed on blood. The receptors here all came from a woman aged 18 to 35 with Graves' hyperthyroidism.

This clonotype appeared many times. V is TRBV25-1 and J is TRBJ2-1, with 9 bases aligning to TRBD2. The germline CDR1 and CDR2 sequences are MGHDK and SYGVNS. CDR3 length equals 17 residues. The trim removed 2 bases at V and 5 bases at J, leaving 10 bases unmatched. Here the CDR3 reads CASSEERGGGGDNEQFF. The CDR3 bases are TGTGCCAGCAGTGAAGAGAGGGGCGGGGGGGGAGACAATGAGCAGTTCTTC.

This clonotype was counted only a few times. The chain couples TRBV18 to TRBJ1-4, with 11 positions matching TRBD1. V dropped 0 bases and J dropped 13; count of bases not matched to a gene: 13. This CDR3 spans 17 amino acids. Germline V gene sequence: CDR1 KGHSH, CDR2 LQKENI. The CDR3 DNA sequence: TGTGCCAGCTCACCACCCGGACAGGGGGCTTCGCGCATTGGACTGTTTTTT. Its translation is CASSPPGQGASRIGLFF.

This clonotype was observed many times. The chain carries TRBV28 and TRBJ2-2; TRBD2 matches 11 bases. With V trimmed by 5 bases and J by 9 bases, 17 bases remained unmatched. This CDR3 is built from 18 residues. Germline V CDR1 and CDR2: MDHEN, SYDVKM. CDR3 DNA: TGTGCCAGCAGTACTCAACCAAGACTAGCGGGGAGCGGAAGGGAGCTGTTTTTT. This gives the protein CASSTQPRLAGSGRELFF.

This clonotype occurred many times. The rearrangement uses TRBV27 and TRBJ2-1; TRBD2 matches at 12 bases. This CDR3 contains 15 residues. Germline assignment: CDR1 MNHEY and CDR2 SMNVEV (reference sequence). V was clipped by 3 bases and J by 9 bases; unmatched bases: 6. CDR3 sequence (DNA): TGTGCCAGCAGTTTTCGACTAGCGGGAGCTACTGAGCAGTTCTTC. It yields the protein CASSFRLAGATEQFF.

The chain links TRBV20-1 to TRBJ2-3; 10 bases align to TRBD1. This CDR3 contains 16 residues. Germline loops: CDR1 DFQATT, CDR2 SNEGSKA (reference sequence). V trimming: 2 bases; J trimming: 4 bases; junction bases outside the gene matches: 9. The chain's CDR3 is CSARIPDRGGADTQYF. CDR3 nucleotides: TGCAGTGCTAGAATTCCGGACAGGGGGGGCGCAGATACGCAGTATTTT.

To note about this clonotype: A read error may explain this, as a much larger clone is one base away. V is TRBV6-1 and J is TRBJ1-2; TRBD1 matches 9 bases. Trimming at V came to 3 bases and at J to 4 bases, leaving 3 bases not matched to a gene. The germline V gene has CDR1 MNHNS and CDR2 SASEGT. This CDR3 is built from 14 residues. In DNA, the CDR3 is TGTGCCAGCAGTGAGTGGGACAGGGTCTATGGCTACACCTTC. Translating gives CASSEWDRVYGYTF.

V usage is TRBV6-1 and J usage is TRBJ1-2; TRBD1 matches 9 bases. J was trimmed by 7 bases and V by 1 base; bases with no gene match: 4. The germline V gene has CDR1 MNHNS and CDR2 SASEGT. This CDR3 has 14 amino acids. The CDR3 region is CASSEVTGGRGYTF. The CDR3 DNA follows: TGTGCCAGCAGTGAAGTTACAGGGGGCCGTGGCTACACCTTC.

In its sample, this clonotype was seen a few times. The CDR3 here is CASSRRGEGTQYF. The CDR3 nucleotides are TGTGCCAGCAGCCGTCGAGGGGAAGGTACGCAGTATTTT. The rearrangement uses TRBV5-6 and TRBJ2-3; TRBD1 or TRBD2 may be the D gene (5 bases each). V was pared by 4 bases and J by 8 bases, with 14 bases between. Germline lookup yields CDR1 SGHDT and CDR2 YYEEEE. This CDR3 has 13 amino acids.

This clonotype was detected only a few times. This sequence joins TRBV9 and TRBJ2-1, with TRBD2 matching over 10 bases. CDR1 SGDLS and CDR2 YYNGEE come from the germline V gene. Unmatched junction bases numbered 19, after V lost 4 bases and J lost 9 bases. The CDR3 has 18 amino acids. DNA of the CDR3: TGTGCCAGCAGCTCCACCTCCAGGACTAGCGGACCAGGGGGTGAGCAGTTCTTC. This gives the protein CASSSTSRTSGPGGEQFF.

This clonotype was counted at least ten times. V is TRBV12-3 or TRBV12-4 and J is TRBJ1-5; perhaps TRBD1 as D (6 bases). Trimming cost V 0 bases and J 4 bases, with 16 bases left between them. CDR3 length: 17 residues. The CDR3 DNA reads as TGTGCCAGCAGTTTAGCGCGGGGGAATAGGGGGAATCAGCCCCAGCATTTT. Protein sequence: CASSLARGNRGNQPQHF.

This clonotype showed up just once. The chain is built from TRBV27 and TRBJ2-1; TRBD1 agrees at 8 bases. CDR1 is MNHEY, CDR2 SMNVEV, per germline (reference sequence). This CDR3 spans 15 amino acids. The J segment lost 6 bases and the V segment lost 10 bases, leaving 14 bases of the junction unmatched. The DNA for the CDR3 is TGTGCCACCCACGGAGGGCAGGGGGCCGGCAATGAGCAGTTCTTC. Translation: CATHGGQGAGNEQFF.

The chain uses TRBV5-1 and TRBJ2-2, with D possibly being TRBD1 (5 bases). Germline CDR1 SGHRS, CDR2 YFSETQ. The CDR3 length is 13 residues. V lost 3 bases and J lost 6, with 9 bases in between. The CDR3 here is CASSSTAPGELFF. Written as DNA, the CDR3 is TGCGCCAGCAGCTCGACAGCTCCCGGGGAGCTGTTTTTT.

This clonotype was observed at least ten times. This sequence joins TRBV27 and TRBJ1-5, with unresolved D. Trimming took 0 bases from V and 0 from J, leaving 15 bases between them. The germline V gene has CDR1 MNHEY and CDR2 SMNVEV (reference sequence). The CDR3 runs to 18 residues. The CDR3 sequence is CASSLSAGSRYSNQPQHF. CDR3 sequence (DNA): TGTGCCAGCAGTTTATCCGCGGGATCGCGTTATAGCAATCAGCCCCAGCATTTT.

This clonotype was seen repeatedly, ten times or more. The chain carries TRBV27 and TRBJ2-7, with 7 bases matching TRBD1. From germline, CDR1 is MNHEY and CDR2 SMNVEV (reference sequence). V trimming: 2 bases; J trimming: 5 bases; junction bases outside the gene matches: 9. This CDR3 has 15 amino acids. CDR3 nucleotides: TGTGCCAGCAGTTTAACTCCAACAGGGGACGACGAGCAGTACTTC. As protein: CASSLTPTGDDEQYF.

This clonotype was picked up many times. V and J are TRBV3-1 and TRBJ1-2, with a weak D call TRBD1 (5 bases). V was clipped by 2 bases and J by 5 bases, with 24 bases between them. In germline, CDR1 is LGHDT, CDR2 YNNKEL (reference sequence). The CDR3 is made up of 18 amino acids. The CDR3 DNA sequence: TGTGCCAGCAGCCAAACGATCGCGGAGGGGCCGGACCCGTATGGCTACACCTTC. Protein: CASSQTIAEGPDPYGYTF.

The sample holds many counts of this clonotype. V usage is TRBV5-1 and J usage is TRBJ1-1; tentatively, D is TRBD1 (5 bases). The CDR3 contains 14 residues. V was pared by 4 bases and J by 4 bases, with 14 bases between. Germline V gives CDR1 SGHRS, CDR2 YFSETQ. The CDR3 DNA reads as TGCGCCAGCAGCCCGCGGGGGGAGGCCACTGAAGCTTTCTTT. This translates into CASSPRGEATEAFF.

This clonotype was counted at least ten times. J is TRBJ1-5 and V is TRBV2; D might be TRBD1 (5 bases). The CDR3 runs to 15 residues. Trimming pared 6 bases from V and 0 bases from J, leaving 12 bases between. Per the germline V gene, CDR1 is SNHLY and CDR2 is FYNNEI. CDR3 protein: CASRDRDVSNQPQHF. As DNA, the CDR3 is TGTGCCAGCAGAGACCGGGACGTTAGCAATCAGCCCCAGCATTTT.

This clonotype was seen more than once but under ten times. This chain uses TRBV5-1 with TRBJ1-2, with D uncertain. The germline V and J ends were trimmed by 3 bases and 6 bases, with 15 bases remaining between them. The CDR3 contains 14 residues. From germline, CDR1 is SGHRS and CDR2 YFSETQ. The CDR3 loop reads CASSYRVVDDGYTF. CDR3 nucleotides: TGCGCCAGCAGCTATAGGGTAGTCGATGATGGCTACACCTTC.

This chain uses TRBV19 with TRBJ2-2; 7 bases fit TRBD1. The germline gives CDR1 LNHDA, CDR2 SQIVND (reference sequence). After removal of 1 base from V and 1 base from J, the junction contained 9 bases not matched to a gene. CDR3 length: 18 amino acids. This chain's CDR3 is CASSIGNLRDRNTGELFF. CDR3 sequence (DNA): TGTGCCAGTAGTATAGGAAACCTACGGGACAGGAACACCGGGGAGCTGTTTTTT. Full variable domain (rest looked up from reference TRBV19 and TRBJ2-2): DGGITQSPKYLFRKEGQNVTLSCEQNLNHDAMYWYRQDPGQGLRLIYYSQIVNDFQKGDIAEGYSVSREKKESFPLTVTSAQKNPTAFYLCASSIGNLRDRNTGELFFGEGSRLTVL.

Concerning this clonotype: This may be a read error, as it is one base from a much larger clone. The rearrangement uses TRBV9 and TRBJ1-2; weak D call: TRBD1 (5 bases). This CDR3 spans 13 amino acids. Per germline, CDR1 SGDLS and CDR2 YYNGEE. The CDR3 DNA is TGTGCCAGCACACAGGCTACTAACTATGGCTGCACCTTC. Its translation is CASTQATNYGCTF.

This clonotype appeared many times. This rearrangement joins TRBV7-9 to TRBJ2-1, with D perhaps matching TRBD1 (6 bases). Germline V gene data show CDR1 as SEHNR and CDR2 as FQNEAQ (reference sequence). This CDR3 has 14 residues. Trimming took off 8 bases at V and 7 bases at J, with 18 bases between the two ends. The CDR3 reads CASLLGGGGNEQFF. As DNA, the CDR3 is TGTGCCAGCTTACTAGGGGGTGGTGGGAATGAGCAGTTCTTC.